The rows below give T cell receptor beta chains drawn from one sample of a study of CD8 T cells in Susac syndrome. TCRdb fed the immunoSEQ multiplex PCR reads into MiXCR, producing one record per CDR3 protein. The data show some 140,000 distinct CDR3 sequences, just under 95% seen once. The specimen sequenced was CD8+ T cells from PBMCs. The receptors shown here come from a human donor with Susac syndrome. CDR3s leave out the opening cysteine and the closing phenylalanine or tryptophan. Fields, in order: D gene, J gene, V gene, CDR3 protein. A D gene is named only where the DNA matches it firmly.

>TRBD1|TRBJ2-7|TRBV7-6
ASSLDRGLFYEQY
>NA|TRBJ1-1|TRBV29-1
SFTGSATEAF
>TRBD2|TRBJ2-7|TRBV12-3/TRBV12-4
ASRTAGGEQY
>TRBD2|TRBJ2-1|TRBV9
ASSPQTSDDEQF
>TRBD2|TRBJ2-5|TRBV28
ASSSGLAQETQY
>NA|TRBJ2-7|TRBV27
ASSLPVKDEQY
>TRBD1|TRBJ1-1|TRBV7-9
ASSFFLHQQGVTEAF
>TRBD1|TRBJ2-2|TRBV4-1
ASSPHDRGTGELF
>TRBD1|TRBJ2-7|TRBV20-1
SATSTGTASYEQY
>NA|TRBJ2-1|TRBV4-1
ATAPTTAGEQF
>NA|TRBJ2-1|TRBV2
ASMGDEQF
>NA|TRBJ2-1|TRBV28
ATLDGAAYEQF
>NA|TRBJ2-7|TRBV20-1
SARDIGGPPYEQY
>NA|TRBJ2-7|TRBV6-1
ASLDSPISSYEQY